The source of this T cell receptor (beta chain) is a study of shared clonotypes between healthy human individuals. Study details: Donors, aged 18 to 49, were a couple of women and a few men. Each donor had three CD4 naive, three CD4 memory, two CD8 naive and one CD8 memory plate.

The CDR3 is 11 amino acids. Germline V CDR1 and CDR2: LNHDA, SQIVND (reference sequence). The V end was cut by 9 bases, the J end by 3 bases, with 6 bases between. Only CD45RO-negative cells positively selected for CCR7 counted as naive CD8 cells, so terminally differentiated effector memory CD45RA+ cells were excluded. The data were produced by immunoSEQ multiplex PCR, yet TCRdb's version contains in-frame clones alone and is incomplete. This sample has a few million clones, with around 93% found just once. The count of this clone is one. The chain employs TRBV19 and TRBJ2-1; D gene ambiguous. The receptor's source is a man aged 18-30 years in good health. Some clones in this sample may be carry-over from other donors' samples. The specimen sequenced was naive CD8+ T cells from PBMCs. DNA of the CDR3: TGTGCCAGCACTTACTACAATGAGCAGTTCTTC. It is translated as CASTYYNEQFF.